The 28 T cell receptor beta chains below all came from one sample that was sequenced in a study of PD-1 blockade in classical Hodgkin lymphoma. This sample's time point: cycle 4 day 1 (C4D1), after less than 7 weeks of nivolumab. Each of the patients experienced relapse following autologous stem cell transplantation, and their brentuximab vedotin exposure differed. Thawed PBMCs supplied CD8+ T cells via magnetic negative selection. TCRdb's copy holds only in-frame clones and misses some; the assay was immunoSEQ multiplex PCR. The sample consists of some 8,800 clones, approximately 80% of them appearing once. The material was CD8+ T cells from blood, obtained before the fourth cycle of nivolumab. These receptors were taken from a human donor with classical Hodgkin lymphoma.

This clone appeared once. The rearrangement links TRBV6-5 to TRBJ1-1; D unclear. Germline V lookup: CDR1 MNHEY, CDR2 SVGAGI. The V end lost 5 bases, the J end lost 3 bases, and 13 bases lay between the germline ends. The CDR3 runs 14 residues. The CDR3 region has the DNA TGTGCCAGCAGTCCCGGCGGAAGCTACACTGAAGCTTTCTTT. It codes for CASSPGGSYTEAFF.

The J gene is TRBJ2-5, the V gene TRBV7-2; TRBD2 aligns across 7 bases. Germline V gene data show CDR1 as SGHTA and CDR2 as FQGNSA. The CDR3 covers 15 residues. After removal of 3 bases from V and 2 bases from J, the junction contained 6 bases not matched to a gene. As DNA, the CDR3 is TGTGCCAGCAGCTTCCTTGGGGGGGAACAAGAGACCCAGTACTTC. Residues: CASSFLGGEQETQYF.

The count of this clone is one. This chain links TRBV7-9 with TRBJ2-5, with D perhaps matching TRBD1 (6 bases). The CDR3 length is 15 residues. Trimming removed 6 bases at V and 0 bases at J, with 14 bases between. Germline V gene lookup returns CDR1 SEHNR and CDR2 FQNEAQ (reference sequence). CDR3 protein: CASRSPRTDQETQYF. As DNA, the CDR3 is TGTGCCAGCAGGAGTCCCCGGACAGACCAAGAGACCCAGTACTTC.

This chain uses TRBV28 with TRBJ2-7, with 7 nucleotides matching TRBD1. With 5 bases clipped from V and 2 bases from J, the junction kept 18 bases outside the gene matches. CDR1 and CDR2 from the germline V gene are MDHEN and SYDVKM. CDR3 length: 18 amino acids. Here the CDR3 reads CASSIEDMYRDRTYEQYF. For the CDR3, the DNA is TGTGCCAGCAGTATCGAAGATATGTATCGGGACAGAACCTACGAGCAGTACTTC.

The chain recombines TRBV7-8 with TRBJ2-1, with 7 nucleotides matching TRBD1. CDR3 length: 15 amino acids. The V gene's germline CDR1 is SGHVS and CDR2 FQNEAQ. The V and J ends lost 2 bases and 3 bases, in that order; junction bases with no gene match: 4. CDR3 loop: CASSLPGTDYNEQFF. DNA for the CDR3: TGTGCCAGCAGCTTACCTGGGACAGACTACAATGAGCAGTTCTTC.

V and J are TRBV29-1 and TRBJ1-2, with 7 bases aligning to TRBD1. Germline-derived CDR1 and CDR2 are SQVTM and ANQGSEA. The J segment lost 4 bases and the V segment lost 0 bases, leaving 2 bases of the junction unmatched. This CDR3 region has 13 residues. For the CDR3, the DNA is TGCAGCGTTGAAGAGGACAGGCCCTATGGCTACACCTTC. This codes for CSVEEDRPYGYTF. The full variable domain, with the rest looked up from reference TRBV29-1 and TRBJ1-2, is SAVISQKPSRDICQRGTSLTIQCQVDSQVTMMFWYRQQPGQSLTLIATANQGSEATYESGFVIDKFPISRPNLTFSTLTVSNMSPEDSSIYLCSVEEDRPYGYTFGSGTRLTVV.

The rearrangement uses TRBV2 and TRBJ2-3; 12 positions agree with TRBD1. The CDR3 is made up of 14 amino acids. The germline CDR1 and CDR2 sequences are SNHLY and FYNNEI. The ends lost 8 bases at V and 5 bases at J; junction bases unmatched: 5. For the CDR3, the DNA is TGTGCCAGCGAGGGACAGGGGGCGCGAGATACGCAGTATTTT. Protein: CASEGQGARDTQYF.

The chain links TRBV19 to TRBJ1-5, with D possibly TRBD1 on 6 matching bases. This CDR3 spans 15 amino acids. Trimming pared 2 bases from V and 1 base from J, leaving 9 bases between. CDR1 is LNHDA and CDR2 is SQIVND in the germline V gene (reference sequence). CDR3 in amino acids: CASSIWDISNQPQHF. The CDR3 DNA reads as TGTGCCAGTAGTATATGGGACATAAGCAATCAGCCCCAGCATTTT.

This clone was observed once. The chain is built from TRBV7-9 and TRBJ2-4; tentative D call: TRBD1 (6 bases). Trimming took 5 bases from V and 3 from J, leaving 14 bases between them. Germline-derived CDR1 and CDR2 are SEHNR and FQNEAQ (reference sequence). The CDR3 spans 15 residues. In DNA form, the CDR3 reads TGTGCCAGCAGCGTCCGGCAAGGGGGCAAAAACATTCAGTACTTC. This sequence encodes CASSVRQGGKNIQYF.

The chain links TRBV4-1 to TRBJ1-6; D perhaps matches TRBD1 (5 bases). This CDR3 has 15 residues. The V gene lost 8 bases and the J gene lost 5 bases, with 16 bases spanning the gap. Germline values: CDR1 MGHRA, CDR2 YSYEKL. CDR3 region: CASGSDTAHNSPLHF. The DNA for the CDR3 is TGCGCCAGCGGGTCGGACACAGCCCATAATTCACCCCTCCACTTT.

The V call is TRBV6-1, the J call TRBJ2-1; no reliable D call. CDR1 is MNHNS, CDR2 SASEGT, per germline. V was pared by 6 bases and J by 3 bases, with 6 bases between. This CDR3 has 12 residues. This chain's CDR3 is CASSPSYNEQFF. Written as DNA, the CDR3 is TGTGCCAGCAGCCCGAGCTACAATGAGCAGTTCTTC.

This clone was seen more than once but under ten times. The chain uses TRBV10-1 and TRBJ2-7; 8 bases agree with TRBD2. V trimming: 4 bases; J trimming: 0 bases; junction bases outside the gene matches: 5. Germline lookup yields CDR1 WNHNN and CDR2 SYGVQD (reference sequence). The CDR3 consists of 15 residues. The CDR3 region has the DNA TGCGCCAGCAGTGTCCAGCGGGGGCCCTCCTACGAGCAGTACTTC. Translating gives CASSVQRGPSYEQYF.

This clone was recorded once. The chain combines TRBV5-5 with TRBJ2-3; maybe TRBD2 (5 bases). This CDR3 region has 15 residues. V gave up 4 bases and J gave up 5 bases, with 17 bases separating them. In germline, CDR1 is SGHKS, CDR2 YYEKEE (reference sequence). The CDR3 DNA reads as TGTGCCAGCAGCGACTATTCTAGTCCCGTAGATACGCAGTATTTT. Translated, it gives CASSDYSSPVDTQYF.

The CDR3, as DNA: TGTGCCAGCAACAGCGCGGGGAAGAATGAGCAGTTCTTC. Translated: CASNSAGKNEQFF. J is TRBJ2-1 and V is TRBV5-4; D may be TRBD2 (6 bases). This CDR3 is 13 amino acids long. V dropped 6 bases and J dropped 7 bases, with 14 bases sitting between them. Germline CDR1 SGHNT, CDR2 YYREEE (reference sequence).

The chain combines TRBV14 with TRBJ1-4; TRBD1 agrees at 8 bases. V lost 6 bases to trimming and J lost 3 bases; unmatched junction nucleotides: 6. Germline V gene sequence: CDR1 SGHDN, CDR2 FVKESK. CDR3 length equals 15 residues. The CDR3 loop is CASRLTGEPNEKLFF. The CDR3 DNA reads TGTGCCAGCAGATTGACAGGGGAACCTAATGAAAAACTGTTTTTT.

The chain is built from TRBV19 and TRBJ2-1; TRBD2 matches at 7 bases. From germline, CDR1 is LNHDA and CDR2 SQIVND (reference sequence). This CDR3 has 15 residues. V gave up 6 bases and J gave up 5 bases; unmatched junction bases: 10. The DNA of the CDR3 is TGTGCCAGTAGCCCCTGGGGAGGGGAAGACAATGAGCAGTTCTTC. Its translation is CASSPWGGEDNEQFF.

This clone came up a few times. The rearrangement joins TRBV5-6 to TRBJ2-1; 8 bases line up with TRBD2. J gave up 2 bases and V 0 bases, and 4 bases lay outside the gene matches. CDR3 length: 16 amino acids. In germline, CDR1 is SGHDT, CDR2 YYEEEE. The CDR3 loop is CASSLDSGATYNEQFF. The CDR3 coding sequence is TGTGCCAGCAGCTTGGATAGCGGGGCTACCTACAATGAGCAGTTCTTC. Full variable domain (remainder filled in from reference TRBV5-6 and TRBJ2-1): DAGVTQSPTHLIKTRGQQVTLRCSPKSGHDTVSWYQQALGQGPQFIFQYYEEEERQRGNFPDRFSGHQFPNYSSELNVNALLLGDSALYLCASSLDSGATYNEQFFGPGTRLTVL.

This sequence joins TRBV7-9 and TRBJ2-2; D ambiguous. V dropped 6 bases and J dropped 3 bases, with 17 bases sitting between them. The CDR3 totals 16 residues. Germline lookup yields CDR1 SEHNR and CDR2 FQNEAQ (reference sequence). This chain's CDR3 is CASSSRAPEDTGELFF. The CDR3 nucleotides are TGTGCCAGCAGTTCCCGGGCCCCTGAGGACACCGGGGAGCTGTTTTTT.

The V and J genes are TRBV6-1 and TRBJ1-5; D unclear. V gave up 4 bases and J gave up 6 bases, with 16 bases separating them. The CDR3 length is 15 residues. Looked up from germline, CDR1 is MNHNS and CDR2 is SASEGT. The CDR3 reads CASSAGGRVGQPQHF. In nucleotides, the CDR3 is TGTGCCAGCAGTGCCGGAGGTAGGGTTGGTCAGCCCCAGCATTTT.

The gene calls are TRBV19 and TRBJ1-1; TRBD1 agrees at 8 bases. The ends lost 6 bases at V and 4 bases at J; junction bases unmatched: 7. CDR1 and CDR2 (germline): LNHDA, SQIVND (reference sequence). The CDR3 spans 14 residues. The CDR3 coding sequence is TGTGCCAGTAGAGAGACGACAGGGGCCACTGAAGCTTTCTTT. Translation gives CASRETTGATEAFF.

This clone has a handful of counts. The rearrangement links TRBV29-1 to TRBJ2-1; D may be TRBD1 (6 bases). The V gene lost 0 bases and the J gene lost 3 bases, with 12 bases spanning the gap. The CDR3 extends over 15 amino acids. From germline, CDR1 is SQVTM and CDR2 ANQGSEA. Written as DNA, the CDR3 is TGCAGCGTTGAAGAAGGGGGAGTGGGCTACAATGAGCAGTTCTTC. Encoded protein: CSVEEGGVGYNEQFF.

The rearrangement joins TRBV30 to TRBJ2-3; 7 bases match TRBD1. There are 14 residues in the CDR3. J was trimmed by 1 base and V by 4 bases; bases with no gene match: 5. Germline V gene lookup returns CDR1 GTSNPN and CDR2 SVGIG (reference sequence). This CDR3 is CAWTTGTGTDTQYF. The CDR3 DNA sequence: TGTGCCTGGACGACCGGGACAGGCACAGATACGCAGTATTTT.

The chain has TRBV2 and TRBJ2-2; D gene uncertain. The CDR3 contains 15 residues. The germline gives CDR1 SNHLY, CDR2 FYNNEI. Trimming took 0 bases from V and 6 from J, leaving 11 bases between them. The CDR3 sequence: CASSEALGGSGELFF. CDR3 nucleotides: TGTGCCAGCAGTGAAGCGCTTGGTGGGTCCGGGGAGCTGTTTTTT.

The chain has TRBV20-1 and TRBJ1-4; D is uncertain. The germline V and J ends were trimmed by 6 bases and 8 bases, with 7 bases remaining between them. The CDR3 sequence is 10 residues long. CDR1 DFQATT and CDR2 SNEGSKA come from the germline V gene (reference sequence). The CDR3 region has the DNA TGCAGTGCCACTAGCGAAAAACTGTTTTTT. It translates to CSATSEKLFF.

CDR3 sequence: CASRSTDTQYF. The CDR3 DNA reads TGCGCCAGCAGGAGCACAGATACGCAGTATTTT. This chain links TRBV5-1 with TRBJ2-3; D uncertain. The CDR3 extends over 11 amino acids. The germline V gene has CDR1 SGHRS and CDR2 YFSETQ. Trimming removed 5 bases from V and 0 bases from J, with 1 base in between.

This chain links TRBV7-9 with TRBJ2-2; D may be TRBD1 (5 bases). V was pared by 6 bases and J by 3 bases, with 14 bases between. Germline V gene data show CDR1 as SEHNR and CDR2 as FQNEAQ (reference sequence). The CDR3 totals 15 residues. The CDR3 spells CASRQVGDYTGELFF. CDR3 in DNA: TGTGCCAGCAGACAGGTGGGCGATTACACCGGGGAGCTGTTTTTT.

The CDR3 DNA is TGCGCCAGCAGCTTGGCCGAGTTGCCGGCTGAAGCTTTCTTT. This encodes CASSLAELPAEAFF. This sequence joins TRBV5-1 and TRBJ1-1; unclear D gene. The CDR3 has 14 residues. Trimming took off 0 bases at V and 6 bases at J, with 12 bases between the two ends. Germline V gene data show CDR1 as SGHRS and CDR2 as YFSETQ.

The chain couples TRBV28 to TRBJ2-5; D call uncertain. The DNA end favors TRBJ2-7, so the J call may be wrong. The CDR3 extends over 14 amino acids. CDR1 and CDR2 (germline): MDHEN, SYDVKM. This CDR3 is CASRALSTNYEQYF. CDR3 DNA: TGTGCCAGCAGGGCTCTTTCAACGAACTACGAGCAGTACTTC.